This T cell receptor beta chain derives from a study of blood T cell repertoires in COVID-19. Whole-study context: Donors in the United States, Italy and Spain gave samples during acute or convalescent COVID-19. PBMCs, B-cell-depleted T cells, or T cells were the source of the cDNA or gDNA that made up the material.

Germline CDR1 LNHDA, CDR2 SQIVND (reference sequence). This CDR3 has 13 residues. V was cut by 5 bases and J by 9 bases, with 14 bases left in between. Authors' methods: Reference gene primer amplification yielded estimated nucleated cell counts. Using immunoSEQ multiplex PCR, the repertoire was profiled, and TCRdb retains in-frame clones only, with some absent. V and J calls and clone size are as listed in that table; D and trimming were resolved from the DNA. Here the sample spans a few hundred thousand clones, about 79% being singletons. The V call is TRBV19, the J call TRBJ1-5; D unresolved. The source material was peripheral blood. The source is a woman aged 40 to 55 who had recovered from COVID-19. The CDR3: CASSSGFRVPQHF. In DNA form, the CDR3 reads TGTGCCAGTAGTTCGGGGTTCCGCGTGCCCCAGCATTTT.